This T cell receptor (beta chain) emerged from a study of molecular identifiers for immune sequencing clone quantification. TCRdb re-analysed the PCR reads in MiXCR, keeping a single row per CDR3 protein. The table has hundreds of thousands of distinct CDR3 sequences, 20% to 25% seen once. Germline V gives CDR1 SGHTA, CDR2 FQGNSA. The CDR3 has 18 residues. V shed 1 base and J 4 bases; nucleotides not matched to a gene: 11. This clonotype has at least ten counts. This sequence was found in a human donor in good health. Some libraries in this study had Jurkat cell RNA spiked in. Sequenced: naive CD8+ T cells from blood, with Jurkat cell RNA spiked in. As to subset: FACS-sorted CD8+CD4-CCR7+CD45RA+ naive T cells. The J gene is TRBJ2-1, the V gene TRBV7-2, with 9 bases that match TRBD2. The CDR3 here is CASSLDSRLAEEYNEQFF. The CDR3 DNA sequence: TGTGCCAGCAGCTTAGATTCTCGACTAGCGGAAGAATACAATGAGCAGTTCTTC.